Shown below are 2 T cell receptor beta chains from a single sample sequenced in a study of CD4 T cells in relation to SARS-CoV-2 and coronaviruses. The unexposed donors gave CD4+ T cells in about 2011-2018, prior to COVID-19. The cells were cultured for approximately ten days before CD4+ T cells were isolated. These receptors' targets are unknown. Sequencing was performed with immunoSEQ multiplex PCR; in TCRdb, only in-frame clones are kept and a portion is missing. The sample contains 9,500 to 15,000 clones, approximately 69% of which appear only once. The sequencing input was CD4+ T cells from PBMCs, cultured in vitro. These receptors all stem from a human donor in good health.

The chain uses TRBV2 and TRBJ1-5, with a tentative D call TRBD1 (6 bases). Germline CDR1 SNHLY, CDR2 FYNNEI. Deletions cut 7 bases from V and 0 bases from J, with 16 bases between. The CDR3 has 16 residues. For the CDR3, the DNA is TGTGCCAGCAAGAACAGGGAGTGGGGTAGCAATCAGCCCCAGCATTTT. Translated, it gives CASKNREWGSNQPQHF.

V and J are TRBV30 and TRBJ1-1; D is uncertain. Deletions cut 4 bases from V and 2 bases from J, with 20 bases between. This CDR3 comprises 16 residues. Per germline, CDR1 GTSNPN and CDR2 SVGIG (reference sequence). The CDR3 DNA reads TGTGCCTGGACTAAAATCAGCGGGGATTTTAACACTGAAGCTTTCTTT. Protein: CAWTKISGDFNTEAFF.